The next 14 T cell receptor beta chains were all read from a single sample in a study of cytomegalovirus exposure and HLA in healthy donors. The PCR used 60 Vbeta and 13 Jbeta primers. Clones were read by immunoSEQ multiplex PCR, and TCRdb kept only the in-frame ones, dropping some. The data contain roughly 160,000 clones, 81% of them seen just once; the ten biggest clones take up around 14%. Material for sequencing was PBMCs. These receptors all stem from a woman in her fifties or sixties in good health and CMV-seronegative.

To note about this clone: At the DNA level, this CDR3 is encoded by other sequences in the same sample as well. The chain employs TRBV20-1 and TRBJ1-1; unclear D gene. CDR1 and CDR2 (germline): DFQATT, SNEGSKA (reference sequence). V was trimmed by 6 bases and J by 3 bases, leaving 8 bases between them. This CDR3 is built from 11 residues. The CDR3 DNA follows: TGCAGTGCGCTCCGGGACACTGAAGCTTTCTTT. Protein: CSALRDTEAFF.

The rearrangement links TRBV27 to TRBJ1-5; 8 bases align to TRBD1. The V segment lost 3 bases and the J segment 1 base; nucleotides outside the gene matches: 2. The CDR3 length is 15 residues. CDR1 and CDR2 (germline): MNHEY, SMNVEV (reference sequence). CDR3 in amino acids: CASSFQGASNQPQHF. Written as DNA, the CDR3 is TGTGCCAGCAGTTTCCAGGGGGCGAGCAATCAGCCCCAGCATTTT.

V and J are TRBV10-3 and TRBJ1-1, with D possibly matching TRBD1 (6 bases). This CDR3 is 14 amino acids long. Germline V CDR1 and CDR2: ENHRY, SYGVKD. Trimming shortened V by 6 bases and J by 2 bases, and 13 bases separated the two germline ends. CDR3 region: CAIRREGVNTEAFF. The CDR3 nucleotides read TGTGCCATCAGACGCGAGGGGGTCAACACTGAAGCTTTCTTT.

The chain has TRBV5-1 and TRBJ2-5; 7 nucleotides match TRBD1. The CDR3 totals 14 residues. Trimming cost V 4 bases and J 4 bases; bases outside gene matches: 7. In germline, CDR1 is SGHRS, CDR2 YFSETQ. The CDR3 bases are TGCGCCAGCAGCCAATCGGGACAGTTAGAGACCCAGTACTTC. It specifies CASSQSGQLETQYF.

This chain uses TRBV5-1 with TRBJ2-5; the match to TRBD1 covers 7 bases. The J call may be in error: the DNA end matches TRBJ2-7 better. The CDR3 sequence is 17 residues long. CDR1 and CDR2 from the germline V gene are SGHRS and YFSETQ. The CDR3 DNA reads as TGCGCCAGCAGCTTAAATCGATTGACAGGGCCGTCCTACGAGCAGTACTTC. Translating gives CASSLNRLTGPSYEQYF.

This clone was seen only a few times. For the CDR3, the DNA is TGTGCCAGCAGCTTGGGACAGGGGGCAGGGACGCAGTATTTT. It translates to CASSLGQGAGTQYF. The chain combines TRBV5-4 with TRBJ2-3; TRBD1 matches 10 bases. J was trimmed by 9 bases and V by 0 bases; bases with no gene match: 4. This CDR3 is 14 amino acids long. Germline V lookup: CDR1 SGHNT, CDR2 YYREEE (reference sequence). The whole variable domain, remainder taken from reference TRBV5-4 and TRBJ2-3, is ETGVTQSPTHLIKTRGQQVTLRCSSQSGHNTVSWYQQALGQGPQFIFQYYREEENGRGNFPPRFSGLQFPNYSSELNVNALELDDSALYLCASSLGQGAGTQYFGPGTRLTVL.

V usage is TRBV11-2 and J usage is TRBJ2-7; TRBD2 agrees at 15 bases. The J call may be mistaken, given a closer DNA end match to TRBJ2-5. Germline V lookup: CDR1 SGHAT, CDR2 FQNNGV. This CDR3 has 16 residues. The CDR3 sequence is CASSPGTSGRWETQYF. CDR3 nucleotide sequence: TGTGCCAGCAGCCCCGGGACTAGCGGGAGGTGGGAGACCCAGTACTTC.

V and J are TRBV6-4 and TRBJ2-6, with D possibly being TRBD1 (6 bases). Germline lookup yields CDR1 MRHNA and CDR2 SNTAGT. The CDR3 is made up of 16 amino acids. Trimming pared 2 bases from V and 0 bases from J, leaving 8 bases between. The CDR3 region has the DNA TGTGCCAGCAGTGACACAGGGTTCTCTGGGGCCAACGTCCTGACTTTC. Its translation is CASSDTGFSGANVLTF.

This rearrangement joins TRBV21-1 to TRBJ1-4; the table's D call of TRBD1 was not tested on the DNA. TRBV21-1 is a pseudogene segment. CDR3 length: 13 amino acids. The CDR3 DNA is TGTGCCGACCTACAGGGAACTAATGAAAAACTGTTTTTT. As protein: CADLQGTNEKLFF.

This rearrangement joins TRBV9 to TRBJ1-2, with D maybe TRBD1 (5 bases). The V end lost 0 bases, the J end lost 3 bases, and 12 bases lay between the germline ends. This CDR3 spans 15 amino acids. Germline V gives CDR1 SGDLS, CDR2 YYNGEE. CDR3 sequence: CASSVGAGNDYGYTF. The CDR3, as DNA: TGTGCCAGCAGCGTAGGGGCAGGGAACGACTATGGCTACACCTTC.

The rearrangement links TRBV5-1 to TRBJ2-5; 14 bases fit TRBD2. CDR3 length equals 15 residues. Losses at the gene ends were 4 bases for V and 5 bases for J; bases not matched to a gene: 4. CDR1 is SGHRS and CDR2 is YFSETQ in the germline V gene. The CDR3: CASSPGLAGAETQYF. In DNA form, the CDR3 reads TGCGCCAGCAGCCCGGGACTAGCGGGAGCGGAGACCCAGTACTTC.

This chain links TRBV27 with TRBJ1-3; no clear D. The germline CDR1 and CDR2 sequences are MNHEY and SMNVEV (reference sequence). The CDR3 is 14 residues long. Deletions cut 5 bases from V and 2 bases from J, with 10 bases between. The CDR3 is CASSRSLAGNTIYF. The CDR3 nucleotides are TGTGCCAGCAGTCGGTCCTTAGCTGGAAACACCATATATTTT.

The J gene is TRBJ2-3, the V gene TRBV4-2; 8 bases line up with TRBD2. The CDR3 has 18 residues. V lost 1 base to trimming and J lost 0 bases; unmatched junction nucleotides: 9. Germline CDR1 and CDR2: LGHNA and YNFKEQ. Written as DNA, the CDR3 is TGTGCCAGCAGCCAAGGGACCACTAGCGGAACAAGCACAGATACGCAGTATTTT. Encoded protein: CASSQGTTSGTSTDTQYF.

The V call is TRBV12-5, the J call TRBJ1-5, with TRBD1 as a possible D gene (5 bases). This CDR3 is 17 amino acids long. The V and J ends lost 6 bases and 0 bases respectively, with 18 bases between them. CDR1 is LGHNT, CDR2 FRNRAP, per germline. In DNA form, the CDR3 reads TGTGCTAGTGGACACGTGGTTGGGGGGTATAGCAATCAGCCCCAGCATTTT. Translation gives CASGHVVGGYSNQPQHF.